This T cell receptor beta chain was sequenced for a study of Ad26.COV2.S vaccination and SARS-CoV-2 variants (dated by TCRdb to the early 2020s). At the level of the whole study: Vaccine-arm donors were drawn from COV1001, a multicentre, randomized, double-blind, placebo-controlled phase I-IIa trial of Ad26.COV2.S in healthy adults. Participants in the trial were split at random into five groups of five each, receiving low-dose or high-dose Ad26.COV2.S once or twice, or else placebo on both occasions. The TCR-sequenced set comprised about 32 samples: around 20 Ad26.COV2.S vaccine recipients, 5 placebo recipients and 8 SARS-CoV-2 convalescent individuals. Investigators did not know the trial group allocation while performing experiments and assessing outcomes. Sequencing of the TCRbeta repertoire served to evaluate the specificity and breadth of SARS-CoV-2-reactive T cell receptors following Ad26.COV2.S vaccination. Dosing of Ad26.COV2.S was intramuscular, at either 5x10^10 or 1x10^11 viral particles, delivered as one shot or as two shots spaced 56 days apart.

Looking up the germline V gene (reference sequence) yields CDR1 LGHDT and CDR2 YNNKEL. The CDR3 starts with the cysteine, ends with the phenylalanine, and has 16 residues. The retained sequence is limited to the CDR3, 48 bases, with the frame set at the first base. V ends up 0 bases short and J 8 bases short, with an unmatched junction base count of 8. The sample's treatment or condition label, decoded: about 20 received Ad26.COV2.S at low or high dose, single or two shots; several received placebo; per-sample allocation not given. For vaccine and placebo recipients, repertoires were sequenced using samples collected on day 63 after the first injection. Cohort 1b enrolled 20 to 30 adults aged 18-55 years at a single site in Boston, USA, between 29 July and 7 August 2020. Ad26.COV2.S consisted of a replication-incompetent adenovirus type 26 vector by which a prefusion-stabilized SARS-CoV-2 spike protein from the original Wuhan strain was expressed.

The immunoSEQ Assay was used to sequence TCRbeta CDR3 regions. After extraction, genomic DNA underwent amplification by bias-controlled multiplex PCR, followed by high-throughput sequencing. In the authors' own workflow: To quantify the absolute abundance of each unique TCRbeta CDR3 region, sequences were collapsed and filtered. T cell fraction was estimated by normalizing TCRbeta template counts to usable DNA, which was measured by amplifying reference genes present in all nucleated cells. Repertoire TCRs were annotated as SARS-CoV-2-specific by exact matching of V gene, CDR3 amino acid sequence and J gene to a known reactive TCR set. The reference SARS-CoV-2 TCR set came from MIRA and was filtered for enrichment in COVID-19-positive ImmuneCODE repertoires, removing public or cross-reactive TCRs. Using the MIRA antigens, annotated TCRs were further analysed by specific ORF or by position within an ORF. Breadth was defined as annotated unique rearrangements over total unique productive rearrangements; depth was the summed frequency of those rearrangements. Group comparisons of TCR breadth used two-sided Wilcoxon rank-sum tests. Here the immuneACCESS table is served through TCRdb, limited to in-frame sequences with V and J called. Missing clones are a known gap in these copies; in checked studies unresolved V genes cover under half, and the rest lacks a known reason. V and J calls and clone size are those listed in that table; D and trimming were worked out from the DNA. Across this sample there are about 680,000 clones, with around 92% seen only once. About 1.5% of the sample is taken by the ten largest.

Paper-wide results and their limitations: The study was not powered for comparison of responses between vaccine doses or regimens. After vaccination, substantial breadth of spike-specific CD8+ and CD4+ T cell responses was reported. It was noted by the authors that total T cell responses may have been underestimated by the TCR breadth and depth analyses. Ad26.COV2.S recipients had higher spike-specific TCR breadth than placebo recipients (P = 0.0014). Vaccine and placebo recipients had similar non-spike TCR breadth, a finding consistent with the vaccine containing only spike.

This clone has only one observation. What antigen it recognizes has not been identified. No qualities accompany the bases; no much larger clone lies one base away. This chain joins TRBV3-1 (or the pseudogene TRBV3-2) to TRBJ2-3; TRBD1 agrees with 10 junctional bases. Material: peripheral blood, obtained in a trial of Ad26.COV2.S vaccine versus placebo. This sequence originates from a person between 18 and 65 years old who received the Ad26.COV2.S COVID-19 vaccine or a placebo. In nucleotides, the sequence is TGTGCCAGCAGCCAAGATACCGGGACAGGGGCCTCTACGCAGTATTTT. This sequence encodes CASSQDTGTGASTQYF.